A single sample gave rise to the 13 T cell receptor beta chains below, sequenced in a study of blood T cell repertoires in COVID-19. Produced via immunoSEQ multiplex PCR; TCRdb's table is partial and in-frame only. The repertoire has roughly 120,000 clones, approximately 77% of them found once; the top ten carry approximately 7.9%. Specimen: peripheral blood. Receptors originate from a human donor in a cohort sampled during active COVID-19.

V is TRBV28 and J is TRBJ2-7; 7 nucleotides match TRBD2. The length of the CDR3 is 16 residues. With V trimmed by 2 bases and J by 2 bases, 9 bases remained unmatched. CDR1 is MDHEN, CDR2 SYDVKM, per germline. The CDR3 reads CASSLPALAVPYEQYF. CDR3 in DNA: TGTGCCAGCAGTTTACCCGCCCTAGCGGTTCCCTACGAGCAGTACTTC.

The table lists this clone with many counts. V gene TRBV7-2 combines with J gene TRBJ2-7; D not resolved. CDR3 length: 14 residues. Trimming removed 3 bases at V and 2 bases at J, with 11 bases between. CDR1 SGHTA and CDR2 FQGNSA come from the germline V gene. The DNA of the CDR3 is TGTGCCAGCAGCTTCTTTACTCGCCCCTACGAGCAGTACTTC. Protein sequence: CASSFFTRPYEQYF. Variable domain in full (rest from reference TRBV7-2 and TRBJ2-7): GAGVSQSPSNKVTEKGKDVELRCDPISGHTALYWYRQSLGQGLEFLIYFQGNSAPDKSGLPSDRFSAERTGGSVSTLTIQRTQQEDSAVYLCASSFFTRPYEQYFGPGTRLTVT.

CDR3: CASRPGLPYEQYF. CDR3 coding DNA: TGTGCCAGCAGGCCGGGACTCCCCTACGAGCAGTACTTC. The rearrangement uses TRBV2 and TRBJ2-7; possible D gene TRBD2, 6 bases. V lost 6 bases, J lost 2 bases, and 11 bases lay in between. The CDR3 consists of 13 residues. Per germline, CDR1 SNHLY and CDR2 FYNNEI.

This sequence joins TRBV27 and TRBJ2-7; TRBD2 matches 8 bases. J gave up 5 bases and V 2 bases, and 5 bases lay outside the gene matches. The CDR3 spans 14 residues. The germline CDR1 and CDR2 sequences are MNHEY and SMNVEV (reference sequence). CDR3 loop: CASSLSGSRNEQYF. DNA for the CDR3: TGTGCCAGCAGTTTAAGCGGGAGTAGGAACGAGCAGTACTTC.

V gene TRBV13 combines with J gene TRBJ1-2; no definite D call. This CDR3 contains 15 residues. The V gene's germline CDR1 is PRHDT and CDR2 FYEKMQ (reference sequence). Trimming cost V 0 bases and J 4 bases, with 12 bases left between them. The CDR3 DNA follows: TGTGCCAGCAGCTTAGGTCAGCGGGCAGCCTATGGCTACACCTTC. This encodes CASSLGQRAAYGYTF.

The chain employs TRBV6-8 and TRBJ1-4; D call uncertain. The CDR3 runs to 12 residues. Trimming removed 8 bases at V and 7 bases at J, with 11 bases between. Germline V gene data show CDR1 as MNHGY and CDR2 as SAAAGT. Here the CDR3 reads CASPGGSEKLFF. CDR3 coding DNA: TGTGCCAGCCCAGGCGGGAGTGAAAAACTGTTTTTT.

The genes are TRBV7-9 and TRBJ2-7; D possibly corresponds to TRBD1 (6 bases). This CDR3 has 14 residues. From germline, CDR1 is SEHNR and CDR2 FQNEAQ (reference sequence). Trimming removed 2 bases at V and 5 bases at J, with 13 bases between. The CDR3 region is CASSLMQGSDEQYF. The DNA of the CDR3 is TGTGCCAGCAGCTTAATGCAGGGGTCTGACGAGCAGTACTTC.

The chain uses TRBV28 and TRBJ2-7, with 7 positions matching TRBD1. The germline V gene encodes CDR1 MDHEN and CDR2 SYDVKM. The CDR3 is made up of 14 amino acids. J lost 3 bases, V lost 3 bases, and 5 bases had no gene match. The CDR3 coding sequence is TGTGCCAGCAGTTTGAGGGACAGCTTCTACGAGCAGTACTTC. Encoded protein: CASSLRDSFYEQYF.

The V call is TRBV24-1, the J call TRBJ2-5; maybe TRBD1 (6 bases). The V end was cut by 4 bases, the J end by 1 base, with 12 bases between. The CDR3 contains 15 residues. The germline V gene encodes CDR1 KGHDR and CDR2 SFDVKD. The CDR3 spells CATSDPRDTQETQYF. The CDR3 region has the DNA TGTGCCACCAGTGACCCCCGGGACACCCAAGAGACCCAGTACTTC.

In its sample, this clone was seen a few times. This sequence joins TRBV5-4 and TRBJ1-6, with 9 bases fitting TRBD1. V lost 0 bases to trimming and J lost 9 bases; unmatched junction nucleotides: 4. The CDR3 covers 15 residues. Germline values: CDR1 SGHNT, CDR2 YYREEE (reference sequence). The DNA for the CDR3 is TGTGCCAGCAGCTTGGACAGGACAGGGGTTTCACCCCTCCACTTT. The encoded protein is CASSLDRTGVSPLHF.

The chain uses TRBV4-1 and TRBJ2-7; D remains unclear. Germline V gene data show CDR1 as MGHRA and CDR2 as YSYEKL. The CDR3 extends over 14 amino acids. The V and J ends lost 4 bases and 5 bases respectively, with 15 bases between them. The CDR3 protein is CASSPDLVGDEQYF. The CDR3, as DNA: TGCGCCAGCAGCCCCGACTTGGTAGGCGACGAGCAGTACTTC.

The chain joins TRBV19 to TRBJ1-5; D is ambiguous. The germline V gene has CDR1 LNHDA and CDR2 SQIVND (reference sequence). The CDR3 has 14 residues. With 3 bases removed from V and 7 bases from J, the gap between germline ends came to 13 bases. The CDR3 DNA reads as TGTGCCAGTAGTATTCTAGGCTCCGGACAGCCCCAGCATTTT. The encoded protein is CASSILGSGQPQHF.

Points on this clone: Compared with germline, one end of the junction differs, possibly owing to a read error. The gene calls are TRBV7-7 and TRBJ2-7, with 11 bases fitting TRBD1. CDR3 length: 15 amino acids. CDR1 is SSHAT and CDR2 is FNYEAQ in the germline V gene (reference sequence). The CDR3 nucleotides are TGTGCTAGCAGCTTAGGGACAGGGGGTTCCTACGAGCAGTACTTC. Amino acid sequence: CASSLGTGGSYEQYF.